Sequencing of this TCR beta chain was carried out in a study of blood T cells in healthy people across ages. For every donor, a draw yielded ten milliliters of peripheral blood. Note on this clonotype: Its target is not known.

Through a sample-barcoded 5' primer and a J-beta primer mix, a second PCR was run for roughly 6 to 12 cycles. TCRdb called the 5' RACE reads again in MiXCR, with one record for every CDR3 protein. Seen here are 850,000 or so distinct CDR3 sequences, more than 25% observed once, and the top ten hold 17%. The V gene lost 6 bases and the J gene lost 6 bases, with 15 bases spanning the gap. Germline CDR1 reads DFQATT; CDR2 reads SNEGSKA (reference sequence). The CDR3 contains 14 residues. Study results and limitations: PBMCs that were unsorted prevented a conclusive naive versus antigen-experienced comparison. Estimates of diversity drawn from one million T cells were considered underestimates.

This rearrangement joins TRBV20-1 to TRBJ1-6; tentative D call: TRBD1 (6 bases). The sequencing input was blood. The TCR originated in a woman at least 80 years old in good health. The CDR3 loop reads CSARTARGNSPLHF. The CDR3 DNA sequence: TGCAGTGCGAGGACGGCCAGGGGTAATTCACCCCTCCACTTT.